This TCR beta chain was obtained from a study of blood T cell repertoires in COVID-19. Generated by immunoSEQ multiplex PCR, the TCRdb table keeps only in-frame clones and is missing some. The sample shows around 260,000 clones, about 85% of them seen only once. Unmatched junction bases numbered 0, after V lost 4 bases and J lost 9 bases. This CDR3 region has 11 residues. The TCR was taken from a human donor with COVID-19, enrolled during active disease. The donor label of this sample is uncertain. The specimen sequenced was peripheral blood. The chain recombines TRBV12-3 or TRBV12-4 with TRBJ2-1, with 7 nucleotides matching TRBD2. The CDR3 nucleotides are TGTGCCAGCAGTTGGGAGGGTGAGCAGTTCTTC. Protein sequence: CASSWEGEQFF.